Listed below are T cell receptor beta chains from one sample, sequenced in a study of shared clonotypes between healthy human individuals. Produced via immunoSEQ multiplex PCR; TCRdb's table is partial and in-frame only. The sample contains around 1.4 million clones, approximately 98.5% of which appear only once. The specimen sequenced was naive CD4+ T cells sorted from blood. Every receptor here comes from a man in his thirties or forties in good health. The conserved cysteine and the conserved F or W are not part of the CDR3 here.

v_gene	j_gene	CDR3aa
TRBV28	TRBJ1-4	ASSPSGAANEKLF
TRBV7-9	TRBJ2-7	ASSPLLAGQAVYEQY
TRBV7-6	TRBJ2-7	ASSLTVPGHEQY
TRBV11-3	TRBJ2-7	ASSLRSGRGDEQY
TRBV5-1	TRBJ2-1	ASSLVGRENYNEQF
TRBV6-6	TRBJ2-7	ASSYPGQGSYEQY
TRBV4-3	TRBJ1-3	ASSQGVVAGNTIY
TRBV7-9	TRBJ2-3	ASSPSVVLSTDTQY
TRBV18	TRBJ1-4	ASSPRVSTNEKLF
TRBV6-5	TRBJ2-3	ASSYLGRGGSDTQY
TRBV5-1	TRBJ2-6	ASSLGHRNSGANVLT
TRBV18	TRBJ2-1	ASSPAPYNEQF
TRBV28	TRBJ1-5	ASSLRGYSNQPQH
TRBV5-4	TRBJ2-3	ASSLEREVWADTQY
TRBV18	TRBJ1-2	ASSPASDPTRDGYT
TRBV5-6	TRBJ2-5	ASSPGMGNQETQY
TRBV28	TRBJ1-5	ASGDADRNQPQH
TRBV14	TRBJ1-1	ASSQEDSRGAF
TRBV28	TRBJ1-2	ASIRRGSNYGYT